One TCR beta chain is described in this entry. The clone's antigen remains unknown. Base qualities are missing; no much larger clone stands one base away. This sample was taken from a study of T cell responses to AZD1222 COVID-19 vaccine (dated by TCRdb to about 2021). Concerning the study at large: TCR sequencing was performed for approximately 240 trial participants, of whom some 200 were given two doses of AZD1222 and roughly 25 were given two doses of MenACWY control vaccine. Trial participants were enrolled into age subgroups of 18-55, 56-69 and 70-plus years, which contained roughly 150, 30 and 60 TCR-sequenced participants, respectively.

What this sample's time point label stands for: about 28 days (+/-7) after the second vaccine dose. What the treatment or condition label conveys for this sample: meningococcal conjugate vaccine given as trial control. The vaccinee samples were drawn from two UK trials, COV001 and COV002, one of which was a single-blind randomized controlled phase 2/3 trial testing AZD1222 (ChAdOx1 nCoV-19) in healthy adults. For TCRbeta chain sequencing, PBMC samples from trial participants were taken at day 0 and at day 28 after the second dose. The germline V gene gives CDR1 as MDHEN and CDR2 as SYDVKM. Trimming costs V 2 bases and J 0 bases, and their ends lie 5 bases apart. CDR3 length: 14 amino acids, cysteine to phenylalanine. Just CDR3 DNA is preserved here, 42 bases in frame from base 1. The CDR3 regions of human TCRbeta chains were analyzed by immunosequencing. Per the original workflow: Repertoire TCRs were matched against a reference library of SARS-CoV-2-specific TCRs generated with the MIRA antigen-specificity platform. Breadth was defined as the fraction of unique TCRs that were SARS-CoV-2-associated, and depth was defined as the fraction of total T cells that were SARS-CoV-2-associated. Each spike-specific TCR was assigned to its reactive spike region and to a CD4 or CD8 class using the MIRA data. Log10-transformed breadth and depth values were compared by one-way ANOVA with Sidak's multiple comparisons tests. TCRdb stores this immuneACCESS table with in-frame sequences only. Part of the clones is absent; in the studies checked, under half of the shortfall reflects unresolved V genes, and no reason is known for the rest. The D gene and trimming were derived from the DNA, and the V and J assignments and clone size from that table. The table for this sample lists tens of thousands of clones; over 75% of them were counted only once. The top ten clonotypes cover approximately 21% of the sample.

The study at large found these results: Because no day 14 peak-response samples were available, repertoires were characterized only after the peak T cell response. Nearly half of unique spike-specific TCRs reportedly recognized epitopes outside regions mutated in the B.1.351 and B.1.1.7 variants. Conclusions about previously exposed vaccinees are limited because only six or seven AZD1222 recipients were SARS-CoV-2 seropositive at baseline. Spike-specific TCR breadth and depth rose significantly after two AZD1222 doses compared with day 0 and with MenACWY recipients. The 56-69-year group was small, and its depth increase did not reach significance, likely because of low power. Vaccine-associated CD4 TCRs spanned the whole spike protein, with dominant responses in regions 160-218 and 743-854. Participants were mostly white British, with more females than males. The authors suggested clonal diversity may have been underestimated.

The sequence was collected from an adult who received the MenACWY meningococcal vaccine as a control. The sample was peripheral blood, taken 28 days after the second dose of the MenACWY control vaccine. This chain is built from TRBV28 and TRBJ1-5; the D gene is not confidently resolved. Here the CDR3 is given as CASSLRYSNQPQHF. The sequenced DNA: TGTGCCAGCAGTTTAAGATATAGCAATCAGCCCCAGCATTTT.